This record looks at one T cell receptor beta chain sequence and its context. Antigen: not known. This sample was taken from a study of OX40 agonist ivuxolimab in advanced cancers. Study observations and caveats: The antigen specificity of the peripheral T cells (those that were expanded) was not determined.

Trimming cost V 1 base and J 5 bases, with 6 bases left between them. The germline V gene has CDR1 SGHVS and CDR2 FQNEAQ. The CDR3 is made up of 12 amino acids. Generated by immunoSEQ multiplex PCR, the TCRdb table keeps only in-frame clones and is missing some. The sample has roughly 42,000 clones; 75% to 90% are singletons. The gene calls are TRBV7-8 and TRBJ2-7; D gene unclear. The sequence came from an adult with an advanced solid tumor such as melanoma, head and neck, liver or kidney cancer. The material was CD4+ or CD8+ T cells sorted from blood, obtained in a trial of the OX40 agonist ivuxolimab. CDR3 nucleotides: TGTGCCAGCAGCTTAGAAGGAAACGAGCAGTACTTC. Protein sequence: CASSLEGNEQYF.